The clone carrying this T cell receptor (beta chain) has just a few counts. The data originate from a study of T cell clonotyping in hematopoietic cell transplantation. Data came from immunoSEQ multiplex PCR; TCRdb stores just in-frame clones and leaves some out. The sample carries about 43,000 clones, 85% recorded once. Time point described: recipient sample about 28 days before transplant, after cytoreduction. This receptor was obtained from a man in his fifties or sixties with acute myeloid leukemia. Some clones in this sample may be carry-over from other donors' samples. The specimen was peripheral blood mononuclear cells, collected before stem cell transplant.

CDR3 protein: CASSLRGRGRNSPLHF. CDR3 in DNA: TGTGCCAGCAGCTTGAGGGGGCGCGGGAGGAATTCACCCCTCCACTTT. The V and J genes are TRBV7-2 and TRBJ1-6, with 7 bases aligning to TRBD1. The V gene end was trimmed by 3 bases and the J gene end by 7 bases; junction bases not matched to a gene: 9. Per the germline V gene, CDR1 is SGHTA and CDR2 is FQGNSA. The CDR3 is 16 amino acids. Looking up the rest from reference TRBV7-2 and TRBJ1-6 gives the full variable domain: GAGVSQSPSNKVTEKGKDVELRCDPISGHTALYWYRQSLGQGLEFLIYFQGNSAPDKSGLPSDRFSAERTGGSVSTLTIQRTQQEDSAVYLCASSLRGRGRNSPLHFGNGTRLTVT.